Listed below are T cell receptor beta chains from one sample, sequenced in a study of CD8 T cells in ankylosing spondylitis. Each CDR3 protein gets one entry after TCRdb re-called the 5' RACE reads with MiXCR. The sample lists fewer than 250,000 distinct CDR3 sequences; 18% were seen once. The sample comprised blood, either unsorted or a sorted T cell fraction (not recorded which). These receptors all stem from a male donor with ankylosing spondylitis. Each CDR3 is given with its conserved first and last residue. D genes are given only for firm matches. The listing skips clone size in some rows; elsewhere it reads once, few, many or a size class.

abundance: few; v_gene: TRBV4-1; j_gene: TRBJ2-3; len: 15; d_gene: TRBD1; CDR3nt: TGCGCCAGCAGCCACCTACAGGGGGCCGCGGATACGCAGTATTTT; CDR3aa: CASSHLQGAADTQYF
abundance: few; v_gene: TRBV5-8; j_gene: TRBJ1-4; len: 15; d_gene: .; CDR3nt: TGTGCCAGCAGCTTGTCCATCGCAACTAATGAAAAACTGTTTTTT; CDR3aa: CASSLSIATNEKLFF
abundance: .; v_gene: TRBV4-1; j_gene: TRBJ2-5; len: 14; d_gene: .; CDR3nt: TGCGCCAGCAGCCAAATACAGGGTCTGGAGACCCAGTACTTC; CDR3aa: CASSQIQGLETQYF
abundance: .; v_gene: TRBV13; j_gene: TRBJ2-7; len: 14; d_gene: .; CDR3nt: TGTGCCAGCAGCCCCCGTGGGGGTTCCTACGAGCAGTACTTC; CDR3aa: CASSPRGGSYEQYF
abundance: few; v_gene: TRBV11-2; j_gene: TRBJ2-1; len: 15; d_gene: TRBD1; CDR3nt: TGTGCCAGCAGGGGGACAGGGGGGTGGGCCAATGAGCAGTTCTTC; CDR3aa: CASRGTGGWANEQFF
abundance: .; v_gene: TRBV7-9; j_gene: TRBJ2-3; len: 14; d_gene: TRBD2; CDR3nt: TGTGCCAGCAGCCCGACTAGCGATCCAGATACGCAGTATTTT; CDR3aa: CASSPTSDPDTQYF
abundance: .; v_gene: TRBV7-9; j_gene: TRBJ2-7; len: 16; d_gene: .; CDR3nt: TGTGCCAGCCACAGCTTATCTCCAGGGCAAGGATACGAGCAGTACTTC; CDR3aa: CASHSLSPGQGYEQYF
abundance: .; v_gene: TRBV6-1; j_gene: TRBJ1-1; len: 15; d_gene: .; CDR3nt: TGTGCCAGCAGTGAAATCAGGGAAGGGAACACTGAAGCTTTCTTT; CDR3aa: CASSEIREGNTEAFF
abundance: .; v_gene: TRBV20-1; j_gene: TRBJ1-4; len: 14; d_gene: TRBD1; CDR3nt: TGCAGTGCTAGAGTCAGGGGGCTTTCTGAAAAACTGTTTTTT; CDR3aa: CSARVRGLSEKLFF
abundance: few; v_gene: TRBV11-2; j_gene: TRBJ2-5; len: 14; d_gene: .; CDR3nt: TGTGCCAGCAGCTTAGAAAGGTACCAAGAGACCCAGTACTTC; CDR3aa: CASSLERYQETQYF
abundance: few; v_gene: TRBV6-5; j_gene: TRBJ1-1; len: 16; d_gene: .; CDR3nt: TGTGCCAGCAGTTACTCTTCAGGGTACGGGTACACTGAAGCTTTCTTT; CDR3aa: CASSYSSGYGYTEAFF